The following is a T cell receptor (beta chain) sequence with its context. The antigen is unknown. The CDR3 spans 12 residues. Trimming cost V 7 bases and J 4 bases, with 9 bases left between them. From germline, CDR1 is SGHRS and CDR2 YFSETQ. The data stem from a study of CD8+ T cells in alopecia areata. On the study more broadly: Tofacitinib administration to treated patients was oral, at 5 to 10 mg twice daily. Study-level points and caveats: Unlike in mice, where it was clearer, TCR sharing across patients was less clear, possibly HLA-related. Persistence during tofacitinib was seen for many expanded lesional clones in scalp and blood. Elevated clonality characterized lesional scalp relative to normal scalp, particularly in alopecia totalis/universalis.

Sequencing templates came from extracted RNA that was reverse transcribed into cDNA. Some clones are missing from TCRdb's copy, which holds only in-frame ones; the method was immunoSEQ multiplex PCR. Found here are about 6,900 clones, around 70% of them singletons; the top ten hold approximately 16%. Treatment noted: oral pan-JAK inhibitor, 5-10 mg twice daily. Both peripheral blood and punch biopsies of lesional scalp skin were obtained from patients who had alopecia areata. The genes are TRBV5-1 and TRBJ1-5; D not certain. The source is a human donor with alopecia areata. The sample here was skin, taken at week 4, from a patient treated with tofacitinib. The CDR3 sequence: CASLYRNQPQHF. DNA of the CDR3: TGCGCCAGCTTATACCGGAATCAGCCCCAGCATTTT.